A selection of T cell receptor beta chains follows, all from one sample in a study of cytomegalovirus exposure and HLA in healthy donors. Clones were read by immunoSEQ multiplex PCR, and TCRdb kept only the in-frame ones, dropping some. Seen here are 60,000 to 70,000 clones, around 93% observed once, and the top ten hold under 5.5%. Sequencing used PBMCs. The source of these receptors is a man aged 18 to 30 in good health and CMV-seropositive. Each CDR3 is given with its conserved first and last residue. D genes are given only for firm matches. The size of a clone is reported for some rows only, either as once, few or many, or as a class for expanded clones.

>TRBV19|NA|NA|TRBJ1-5|12
TGTGCCAGTAAATCAGGGGATCAGCCCCAGCATTTT
CASKSGDQPQHF
>TRBV7-3|NA|NA|TRBJ2-7|13
TGTGCCAGCAGCTTAACTCGGGAGAACGAGCAGTACTTC
CASSLTRENEQYF
>TRBV10-3|NA|TRBD2|TRBJ2-3|19
TGTGCCATCAGTGAGCGAGCGGGAGTAGGCTCAAGTGGTGCAGATACGCAGTATTTT
CAISERAGVGSSGADTQYF
>TRBV4-1|NA|TRBD2|TRBJ2-5|16
TGCGCCAGCAGCCTCAGTACCCCCGCGGGGGAAGAGACCCAGTACTTC
CASSLSTPAGEETQYF
>TRBV28|NA|NA|TRBJ2-3|15
TGTGCCAGCAGTTATCGACTGGTACACACAGATACGCAGTATTTT
CASSYRLVHTDTQYF
>TRBV28|NA|TRBD1|TRBJ2-7|14
TGTGCCAGCAGTCCTTCGACAGGGCTGGACGAGCAGTACTTC
CASSPSTGLDEQYF
>TRBV6-4|few|TRBD2|TRBJ2-3|14
TGTGCCAGCAGTGACGGACTAGCGGGAGATACGCAGTATTTT
CASSDGLAGDTQYF
>TRBV4-1|NA|TRBD1|TRBJ1-3|17
TGCGCCAGCAGCCAAGCCTCTACAGGGGTGCGGGGAAACACCATATATTTT
CASSQASTGVRGNTIYF
>TRBV5-1|NA|NA|TRBJ2-2|13
TGCGCCAGCAGCTCCGCGTACACCGGGGAGCTGTTTTTT
CASSSAYTGELFF
>TRBV27|NA|NA|TRBJ2-7|15
TGTGCCAGCAGTTTACGCAGGGGCGCGCCCTACGAGCAGTACTTC
CASSLRRGAPYEQYF
>TRBV25-1|NA|TRBD1|TRBJ1-1|15
TGTGCCAGCAGTGGAGGGGGCGCCCATGGGACTGAAGCTTTCTTT
CASSGGGAHGTEAFF
>TRBV30|NA|TRBD1|TRBJ1-4|14
TGTGCCTGGAGTGAGACCACAGGGGGCGTCAAACTGTTTTTT
CAWSETTGGVKLFF
>TRBV30|once|TRBD2|TRBJ2-1|15
TGTGCCTGGACAAATGGGGCGGGAGGATACAATGAGCAGTTCTTC
CAWTNGAGGYNEQFF
>TRBV9|NA|TRBD1|TRBJ2-7|14
TGTGCCAGCAGCGCCGGGACAGGGGGGAACGAGCAGTACTTC
CASSAGTGGNEQYF
>TRBV30|NA|TRBD2|TRBJ2-2|15
TGTGCCGCCGATGGGAGCGGGAGGAACACCGGGGAGCTGTTTTTT
CAADGSGRNTGELFF
>TRBV30|few|NA|TRBJ1-2|14
TGTGCCTGGCGAACCCAGGGGTTTGTCTATGGCTACACCTTC
CAWRTQGFVYGYTF
>TRBV10-3|NA|TRBD1|TRBJ1-1|16
TGTGCCATCACCCCTGCAGGGGGCGAAGTGGGCACTGAAGCTTTCTTT
CAITPAGGEVGTEAFF
>TRBV5-1|NA|TRBD1|TRBJ2-7|14
TGCGCCAGCAGCTCCGGACAGGGGCCCTACGAGCAGTACTTC
CASSSGQGPYEQYF
>TRBV28|NA|NA|TRBJ1-4|15
TGTGCCAGCAGTTTATTGGGGAGCGGCGATGAAAAACTGTTTTTT
CASSLLGSGDEKLFF
>TRBV28|few|TRBD2|TRBJ2-7|14
TGTGCCAGCAGTCAAAGCGGGAGGGCCTTCGAGCAGTACTTC
CASSQSGRAFEQYF
>TRBV5-6|NA|TRBD2|TRBJ2-3|16
TGTGCCAGCAGCTCCCCCAGCGGGATGTTTACAGATACGCAGTATTTT
CASSSPSGMFTDTQYF
>TRBV11-2|few|NA|TRBJ1-2|14
TGTGCCAGCAGCTCGGACAGTGTTCTCTATGGCTACACCTTC
CASSSDSVLYGYTF
>TRBV27|NA|NA|TRBJ2-7|13
TGTGCCAGCAGTCCAGACAGTGACTACGAGCAGTACTTC
CASSPDSDYEQYF
>TRBV11-3|NA|TRBD1|TRBJ2-7|15
TGTGCCAGCAGTTCCCGTCAGGGGGCCACCTACGAGCAGTACTTC
CASSSRQGATYEQYF
>TRBV6-1|NA|NA|TRBJ1-2|14
TGTGCCAGCAGTGAAGCTAGGGGGGGCGCTGGCTACACCTTC
CASSEARGGAGYTF
>TRBV7-9|NA|NA|TRBJ1-2|12
TGTGCCAGCAGCTCCCCGGGACAACGCTACACCTTC
CASSSPGQRYTF
>TRBV6-4|NA|NA|TRBJ2-6|14
TGTGCCAGCAGCCGCGACTCTGGGGCCAACGTCCTGACTTTC
CASSRDSGANVLTF
>TRBV11-2|NA|NA|TRBJ2-5|14
TGTGCCAGCAGCCCCGGGGTAGCCAGGGAGACCCAGTACTTC
CASSPGVARETQYF
>TRBV27|NA|TRBD1|TRBJ2-7|13
TGTGCCAGCAGTCCCGGGACAGTCTACGAGCAGTACTTC
CASSPGTVYEQYF
>TRBV5-4|few|NA|TRBJ2-7|12
TGTGCCAGCAGCTGGGGAGACTACGAGCAGTACTTC
CASSWGDYEQYF
>TRBV13|NA|NA|TRBJ2-7|15
TGTGCCACCCGAGGGGGGGGCCAGAGCTCCTACGAGCAGTACTTC
CATRGGGQSSYEQYF
>TRBV5-5|NA|NA|TRBJ2-3|14
TGTGCCAGCCCAGGCGGCGGGAGCACAGATACGCAGTATTTT
CASPGGGSTDTQYF
>TRBV27|NA|TRBD2|TRBJ2-7|14
TGTGCCAGCAGTGGGCGGGGGAGGGGCGGCGAGCAGTACTTC
CASSGRGRGGEQYF
>TRBV10-1|NA|TRBD1|TRBJ2-1|14
TGCGCCAGCAGTGTGGGGACAGTCTACAATGAGCAGTTCTTC
CASSVGTVYNEQFF
>TRBV29-1|NA|TRBD1|TRBJ2-2|14
TGCAGCGGACAGGGGTTTGCGAACACCGGGGAGCTGTTTTTT
CSGQGFANTGELFF
>TRBV5-3|NA|NA|TRBJ2-5|10
TGTGCCAGAATCTCCGAGACCCAGTACTTC
CARISETQYF
>TRBV28|NA|TRBD1|TRBJ2-5|15
TGTGCCAGCAGTTTAGCAGGACAGGGGCTTCTCAACCAGTACTTC
CASSLAGQGLLNQYF
>TRBV5-6|NA|NA|TRBJ1-1|13
TGTGCCAGCAGCTCCCGCATCGGGACTGAAGCTTTCTTT
CASSSRIGTEAFF
>TRBV28|NA|TRBD1|TRBJ1-1|15
TGTGCCAGCAGCGGACAGGGGGCAGTAAGGACTGAAGCTTTCTTT
CASSGQGAVRTEAFF
>TRBV7-9|NA|NA|TRBJ2-7|15
TGTGCCAGCAGCTTAGGAGGGACATACTCCTACGAGCAGTACTTC
CASSLGGTYSYEQYF
>TRBV5-4|NA|TRBD2|TRBJ2-1|14
TGTGCCAGCGGATTGACTAGCGGGAGCTATGAGCAGTTCTTC
CASGLTSGSYEQFF
>TRBV5-4|NA|NA|TRBJ2-7|11
TGTGCCAGCAGCTCCGCCTACGAGCAGTACTTC
CASSSAYEQYF
>TRBV9|NA|TRBD2|TRBJ2-3|17
TGTGCCAGCAGCATTCCGGGACTAGGAGGGGCCACAGATACGCAGTATTTT
CASSIPGLGGATDTQYF
>TRBV6-5|NA|NA|TRBJ1-2|13
TGTGCCAGCAGTAAACACGGGGACTATGGCTACACCTTC
CASSKHGDYGYTF
>TRBV7-2|NA|NA|TRBJ1-1|14
TGTGCCAGCAGCTTGATCCAGGGTCTCACTGAAGCTTTCTTT
CASSLIQGLTEAFF
>TRBV7-9|once|NA|TRBJ1-2|16
TGTGCCAGCAGCTTAGGTACCGGGAGAGGTAACTATGGCTACACCTTC
CASSLGTGRGNYGYTF
>TRBV5-1|NA|TRBD1|TRBJ1-5|14
TGCGCCAGCAGCTTACAGGGGTCGGATCAGCCCCAGCATTTT
CASSLQGSDQPQHF
>TRBV28|NA|TRBD1|TRBJ1-1|19
TGTGCCAGCAGTTCCATCTCACAGGGGGCGCTCTCCGTGAACACTGAAGCTTTCTTT
CASSSISQGALSVNTEAFF
>TRBV7-9|NA|NA|TRBJ2-6|15
TGTGCCAGCAGAATTACAGGTGGTGGGGCCAACGTCCTGACTTTC
CASRITGGGANVLTF
>TRBV30|NA|NA|TRBJ2-5|14
TGTGCCTGGAGCGGCGGACAGCCACGGGAGACCCAGTACTTC
CAWSGGQPRETQYF
>TRBV5-1|NA|NA|TRBJ2-5|15
TGCGCCAGCAGTTTGGGCTGGAGGGGCCAAGAGACCCAGTACTTC
CASSLGWRGQETQYF
>TRBV5-4|NA|TRBD1|TRBJ2-7|14
TGTGCCAGCAGCTTACTGACAGGGGTGGGGGAGCAGTACTTC
CASSLLTGVGEQYF